These 26 T cell receptor beta chains were all obtained from the same sample, sequenced in a study of T cells after yellow fever vaccination. TCRdb reprocessed the 5' RACE reads with MiXCR, giving one entry per CDR3 protein. The table lists some 160,000 distinct CDR3 sequences, around 8.5% of them singletons. The specimen was CD8+ T cells sorted from PBMCs, collected 45 days after the yellow fever booster vaccination. Receptors originate from a man aged 18 to 29 who received the YFV17D yellow fever vaccine.

The rearrangement joins TRBV7-2 to TRBJ2-7; D is ambiguous. V was clipped by 6 bases and J by 0 bases, with 3 bases between them. CDR3 size: 11 residues. CDR1 and CDR2 from the germline V gene are SGHTA and FQGNSA. Here the CDR3 reads CASRDSYEQYF. The CDR3 DNA reads TGTGCCAGCAGGGACTCCTACGAGCAGTACTTC.

This clonotype occurred a few times. The genes are TRBV5-1 and TRBJ2-3, with 8 bases identical to TRBD1. V lost 0 bases, J lost 5 bases, and 17 bases stayed unmatched. Germline V CDR1 and CDR2: SGHRS, YFSETQ. The CDR3 consists of 19 residues. As DNA, the CDR3 is TGCGCCAGCAGCTTGGCCACCCTGTCGCCAGGGGGCTATCTAGATACGCAGTATTTT. Protein product: CASSLATLSPGGYLDTQYF.

The chain is built from TRBV6-2 or TRBV6-3 and TRBJ2-4; 7 bases are a match to TRBD1. With V trimmed by 6 bases and J by 5 bases, 4 bases remained unmatched. The length of the CDR3 is 13 residues. The germline CDR1 and CDR2 sequences are MNHEY and SVGEGT. CDR3 coding DNA: TGTGCCAGCAGATCTGACAGGGAAAACATTCAGTACTTC. This gives the protein CASRSDRENIQYF.

J is TRBJ2-6 and V is TRBV20-1, with D perhaps given as TRBD1 or TRBD2 (5 bases each). Germline V gene data show CDR1 as DFQATT and CDR2 as SNEGSKA (reference sequence). This CDR3 is built from 14 residues. V was shortened by 3 bases and J by 0 bases, with 6 bases between the two germline ends. The CDR3 DNA reads TGCAGTGCTAGGGGGGTCTCTGGGGCCAACGTCCTGACTTTC. It translates to CSARGVSGANVLTF.

This clonotype showed up many times. J is TRBJ2-5 and V is TRBV7-9, with D perhaps matching TRBD2 (6 bases). The germline V gene encodes CDR1 SEHNR and CDR2 FQNEAQ (reference sequence). V lost 1 base to trimming and J lost 3 bases, with 15 bases between them. This CDR3 is 16 amino acids long. In DNA, the CDR3 is TGTGCCAGCAGCTTAGGTTCGTCGGGAGTGGAAGAGACCCAGTACTTC. This gives the protein CASSLGSSGVEETQYF.

This clonotype was seen only a few times. The V gene is TRBV27, the J gene TRBJ1-2; 9 nucleotides agree with TRBD1. Germline values: CDR1 MNHEY, CDR2 SMNVEV (reference sequence). Trimming at V came to 8 bases and at J to 4 bases, leaving 8 bases not matched to a gene. This CDR3 is 14 amino acids long. Here the CDR3 DNA reads TGTGCCAGCGGACCACAGGGGGCTGGCTATGGCTACACCTTC. This translates into CASGPQGAGYGYTF.

A few counts support this clonotype. The J gene is TRBJ2-2, the V gene TRBV5-1, with TRBD1 matching 7 bases. With V trimmed by 0 bases and J by 0 bases, 8 bases remained unmatched. Germline CDR1 is SGHRS and CDR2 is YFSETQ. The CDR3 runs 18 residues. CDR3 sequence: CASSLVWTGRTNTGELFF. Written as DNA, the CDR3 is TGCGCCAGCAGCTTGGTATGGACAGGAAGAACGAACACCGGGGAGCTGTTTTTT. Full variable domain (rest looked up from reference TRBV5-1 and TRBJ2-2): KAGVTQTPRYLIKTRGQQVTLSCSPISGHRSVSWYQQTPGQGLQFLFEYFSETQRNKGNFPGRFSGRQFSNSRSEMNVSTLELGDSALYLCASSLVWTGRTNTGELFFGEGSRLTVL.

The V call is TRBV5-1, the J call TRBJ1-1, with D tentatively TRBD1 (5 bases). CDR1 and CDR2 from the germline V gene are SGHRS and YFSETQ. There are 13 residues in the CDR3. Trimming removed 3 bases from V and 4 bases from J, with 10 bases in between. CDR3 in amino acids: CASSSRERTEAFF. The CDR3 nucleotides read TGCGCCAGCAGCTCCAGGGAGCGCACTGAAGCTTTCTTT.

This clonotype was seen more than once but under ten times. The rearrangement uses TRBV12-3 or TRBV12-4 and TRBJ2-1; D call uncertain. This CDR3 contains 12 residues. Trimming removed 1 base at V and 7 bases at J, with 5 bases between. The CDR3 DNA reads as TGTGCCAGCAGTTTAGGTGAGAATGAGCAGTTCTTC. Protein: CASSLGENEQFF.

V and J are TRBV19 and TRBJ2-4; D is possibly TRBD2 (6 bases). CDR1 and CDR2 (germline): LNHDA, SQIVND (reference sequence). This CDR3 region has 14 residues. Trimming cost V 6 bases and J 0 bases, with 9 bases left between them. The CDR3 nucleotides are TGTGCCAGTAGGACTAGGGGAGCCAAAAACATTCAGTACTTC. It codes for CASRTRGAKNIQYF.

This clonotype appeared a few times. This chain joins TRBV4-2 and TRBJ2-1; D remains ambiguous. The ends were cut back, 0 bases at V and 1 base at J, with 10 bases in the middle. Per germline, CDR1 LGHNA and CDR2 YNFKEQ. CDR3 length equals 16 residues. The CDR3 sequence: CASSQEGTSSYNEQFF. The DNA for the CDR3 is TGTGCCAGCAGCCAAGAAGGTACAAGTTCCTACAATGAGCAGTTCTTC.

This clonotype was seen a handful of times. V is TRBV12-3 or TRBV12-4 and J is TRBJ2-7; TRBD2 agrees at 7 bases. V lost 3 bases, J lost 2 bases, and 4 bases stayed unmatched. CDR3 length equals 14 residues. CDR3 sequence reads: CASSLASGAYEQYF. CDR3 coding DNA: TGTGCCAGCAGTTTGGCTAGCGGTGCCTACGAGCAGTACTTC.

J is TRBJ2-7 and V is TRBV21-1; the table assigns TRBD1, which was not confirmed against the DNA. TRBV21-1 is a recognized pseudogene. CDR3 length: 13 amino acids. CDR3 amino acids: CARDSLSSYEQYF. The CDR3 bases are TGTGCCAGGGACAGTTTGAGCTCCTACGAGCAGTACTTC.

The V gene is TRBV27, the J gene TRBJ2-3, with TRBD2 matching 9 bases. J gave up 2 bases and V 8 bases, and 14 bases lay outside the gene matches. The germline CDR1 and CDR2 sequences are MNHEY and SMNVEV (reference sequence). The CDR3 is 17 residues long. The CDR3: CASGRIGLAGSTDTQYF. The DNA of the CDR3 is TGTGCCAGCGGACGTATCGGGCTAGCGGGGTCCACAGATACGCAGTATTTT.

This clonotype was counted only a few times. The V call is TRBV4-1, the J call TRBJ1-1; 8 bases fit TRBD1. CDR3 length: 18 residues. J was trimmed by 0 bases and V by 3 bases; bases with no gene match: 12. CDR1 and CDR2 from the germline V gene are MGHRA and YSYEKL. CDR3 in DNA: TGCGCCAGCAGCCATGACCGGTCAGGGGGCCTCATGAACACTGAAGCTTTCTTT. Encoded protein: CASSHDRSGGLMNTEAFF.

This sequence joins TRBV5-1 and TRBJ1-1; maybe TRBD1 (6 bases). In germline, CDR1 is SGHRS, CDR2 YFSETQ. V dropped 0 bases and J dropped 3 bases, with 15 bases sitting between them. CDR3 length: 16 amino acids. The CDR3 coding sequence is TGCGCCAGCAGCTTGGGGTACGGGACATCCCACACTGAAGCTTTCTTT. This gives the protein CASSLGYGTSHTEAFF.

At least ten counts were recorded for this clonotype. The chain is built from TRBV27 and TRBJ1-1; D might be TRBD1 (5 bases). The CDR3 runs 13 residues. V was shortened by 6 bases and J by 1 base, with 9 bases between the two germline ends. Germline loops: CDR1 MNHEY, CDR2 SMNVEV (reference sequence). The chain's CDR3 is CASSLTENTEAFF. The CDR3, as DNA: TGTGCCAGCAGCCTGACAGAGAACACTGAAGCTTTCTTT.

This sequence joins TRBV6-6 and TRBJ2-7, with a possible D match to TRBD1 (6 bases). Trimming shortened V by 5 bases and J by 2 bases, and 13 bases separated the two germline ends. Germline V gene lookup returns CDR1 MNHNY and CDR2 SVGAGI (reference sequence). This CDR3 contains 14 residues. CDR3 amino acids: CASSQGTSPYEQYV. CDR3 DNA sequence: TGTGCCAGCAGTCAAGGGACATCTCCCTACGAGCAGTACGTC.

This clonotype was seen only a few times. The J gene is TRBJ2-7, the V gene TRBV6-6; D remains ambiguous. The CDR3 has 15 amino acids. The V gene lost 4 bases and the J gene lost 0 bases, with 13 bases spanning the gap. Germline lookup yields CDR1 MNHNY and CDR2 SVGAGI (reference sequence). CDR3 DNA: TGTGCCAGCAGTTTATTAGACGGCAGCTCCTACGAGCAGTACGTC. Translation: CASSLLDGSSYEQYV.

This clonotype was observed a handful of times. This chain uses TRBV4-1 with TRBJ2-1; 7 nucleotides match TRBD2. The V and J ends lost 3 bases and 4 bases, in that order; junction bases with no gene match: 12. The germline gives CDR1 MGHRA, CDR2 YSYEKL. The CDR3 contains 17 residues. The CDR3 region is CASSQWPPGLNYNEQFF. In nucleotides, the CDR3 is TGCGCCAGCAGCCAGTGGCCTCCGGGACTAAATTACAATGAGCAGTTCTTC.

The rearrangement uses TRBV4-3 and TRBJ2-3; a possible D gene is TRBD2 (5 bases). V was clipped by 5 bases and J by 4 bases, with 10 bases between them. The CDR3 consists of 13 residues. Germline assignment: CDR1 LGHNA and CDR2 YSLEER. The CDR3 DNA is TGCGCCAGCAGCGGAGGAGGACCAGATACGCAGTATTTT. It specifies CASSGGGPDTQYF.

The chain carries TRBV6-5 and TRBJ2-3; 8 positions agree with TRBD1. CDR3 length: 14 amino acids. Per the germline V gene, CDR1 is MNHEY and CDR2 is SVGAGI. With 4 bases clipped from V and 7 bases from J, the junction kept 7 bases outside the gene matches. CDR3: CASSSGQGGNTQYF. CDR3 DNA: TGTGCCAGCAGTTCCGGACAGGGAGGAAATACGCAGTATTTT.

The chain joins TRBV18 to TRBJ2-7; TRBD1 matches 7 bases. CDR3 length: 14 amino acids. J was trimmed by 2 bases and V by 5 bases; bases with no gene match: 6. CDR1 and CDR2 (germline): KGHSH, LQKENI. CDR3 amino acids: CASSAGTETYEQYV. The CDR3 region has the DNA TGTGCCAGCTCAGCAGGGACAGAGACCTACGAGCAGTACGTC.

This clonotype has only a few counts. V usage is TRBV6-1 and J usage is TRBJ2-7, with D possibly TRBD1 on 6 matching bases. Germline CDR1 is MNHNS and CDR2 is SASEGT. Trimming took 0 bases from V and 3 from J, leaving 9 bases between them. The CDR3 runs 14 residues. Here the CDR3 DNA reads TGTGCCAGCAGTGAAGCGGGACAAGTCTACGAGCAGTACGTC. Amino acid sequence: CASSEAGQVYEQYV.

This clonotype is termed large. The chain is built from TRBV7-6 and TRBJ2-3; the D is unclear. Trimming shortened V by 4 bases and J by 0 bases, and 5 bases separated the two germline ends. This CDR3 contains 13 residues. CDR1 and CDR2 (germline): SGHVS, FNYEAQ. The chain's CDR3 is CASSYTSTDTQYF. The CDR3 DNA is TGTGCCAGCAGCTACACTAGCACAGATACGCAGTATTTT. The whole variable domain, remainder taken from reference TRBV7-6 and TRBJ2-3, is GAGVSQSPRYKVTKRGQDVALRCDPISGHVSLYWYRQALGQGPEFLTYFNYEAQQDKSGLPNDRFSAERPEGSISTLTIQRTEQRDSAMYRCASSYTSTDTQYFGPGTRLTVL.

The V gene is TRBV5-1, the J gene TRBJ1-1; 7 positions agree with TRBD1. Trimming cost V 3 bases and J 7 bases; bases outside gene matches: 12. From germline, CDR1 is SGHRS and CDR2 YFSETQ. The CDR3 spans 15 residues. CDR3 nucleotides: TGCGCCAGCAGCTCCAATCCGGGACAGAAGGTTGAAGCTTTCTTT. Translated, it gives CASSSNPGQKVEAFF.